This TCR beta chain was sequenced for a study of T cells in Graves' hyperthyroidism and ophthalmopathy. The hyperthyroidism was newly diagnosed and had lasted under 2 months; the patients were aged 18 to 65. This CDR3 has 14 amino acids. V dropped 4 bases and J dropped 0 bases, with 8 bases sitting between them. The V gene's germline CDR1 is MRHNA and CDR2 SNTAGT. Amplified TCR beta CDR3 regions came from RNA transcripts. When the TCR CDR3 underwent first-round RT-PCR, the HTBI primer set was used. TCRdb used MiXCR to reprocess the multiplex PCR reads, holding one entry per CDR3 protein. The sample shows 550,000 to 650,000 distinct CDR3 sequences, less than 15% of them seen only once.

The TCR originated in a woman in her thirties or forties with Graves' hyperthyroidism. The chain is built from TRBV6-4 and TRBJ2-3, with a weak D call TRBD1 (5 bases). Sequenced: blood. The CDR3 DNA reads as TGTGCCAGCAGTGCGACAGCTAGCACAGATACGCAGTATTTT. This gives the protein CASSATASTDTQYF.